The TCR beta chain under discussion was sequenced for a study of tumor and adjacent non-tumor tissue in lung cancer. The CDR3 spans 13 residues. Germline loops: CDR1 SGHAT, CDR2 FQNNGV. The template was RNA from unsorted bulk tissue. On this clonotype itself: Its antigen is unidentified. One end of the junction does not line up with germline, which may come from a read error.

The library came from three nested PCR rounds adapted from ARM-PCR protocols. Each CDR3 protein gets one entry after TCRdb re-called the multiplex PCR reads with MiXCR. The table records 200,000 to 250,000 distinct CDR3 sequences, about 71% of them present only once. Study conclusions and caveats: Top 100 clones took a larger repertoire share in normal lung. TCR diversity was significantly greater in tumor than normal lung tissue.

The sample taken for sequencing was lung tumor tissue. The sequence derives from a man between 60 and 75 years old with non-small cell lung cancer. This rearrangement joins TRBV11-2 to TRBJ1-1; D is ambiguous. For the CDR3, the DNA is TGTGCCAGCAGCTTTTACTGGAACACTGAAACTTTCTTT. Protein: CASSFYWNTETFF.